The 19 T cell receptor beta chains below come from one sample, sequenced in a study of T cell responses to AZD1222 COVID-19 vaccine. Sequencing was performed with immunoSEQ multiplex PCR; in TCRdb, only in-frame clones are kept and a portion is missing. The repertoire holds roughly 150,000 clones, with about nine tenths as singletons. The starting material was peripheral blood, obtained 28 days after the second AZD1222 dose. The receptors stem from an adult who received the AZD1222 COVID-19 vaccine.

The chain has TRBV7-3 and TRBJ2-3; D is ambiguous. The CDR3 runs 14 residues. With 0 bases removed from V and 4 bases from J, the gap between germline ends came to 8 bases. Germline V CDR1 and CDR2: SGHTA, FQGTGA. Here the CDR3 DNA reads TGTGCCAGCAGCTTAACGGCGACGTCAGATACGCAGTATTTT. Translation: CASSLTATSDTQYF.

The chain links TRBV19 to TRBJ2-3; 7 positions agree with TRBD1. This CDR3 spans 16 amino acids. With 9 bases clipped from V and 2 bases from J, the junction kept 14 bases outside the gene matches. The germline CDR1 and CDR2 sequences are LNHDA and SQIVND (reference sequence). CDR3 in amino acids: CASQSRRQGYTDTQYF. In DNA, the CDR3 is TGTGCCAGCCAATCTCGTCGACAGGGTTACACAGATACGCAGTATTTT.

The chain couples TRBV10-2 to TRBJ1-1, with D tentatively TRBD1 (5 bases). The CDR3 is 11 amino acids. Germline values: CDR1 WSHSY, CDR2 SAAADI. With 6 bases removed from V and 7 bases from J, the gap between germline ends came to 9 bases. The DNA of the CDR3 is TGCGCCAGCAGCGACAGTTATGAAGCTTTCTTT. Its protein is CASSDSYEAFF.

The V and J genes are TRBV5-6 and TRBJ2-7; D gene ambiguous. CDR3 length: 13 residues. From germline, CDR1 is SGHDT and CDR2 YYEEEE. The V and J ends lost 4 bases and 1 base respectively, with 9 bases between them. DNA of the CDR3: TGTGCCAGCAGCATGACGGTTTCCTACGAGCAGTACTTC. It is translated as CASSMTVSYEQYF.

The chain employs TRBV3-1 (or the pseudogene TRBV3-2) and TRBJ1-3, with D unresolved. This CDR3 region has 17 residues. The germline gives CDR1 LGHDT, CDR2 YNNKEL (reference sequence). Trimming removed 1 base from V and 2 bases from J, with 15 bases in between. CDR3 in DNA: TGTGCCAGCAGCCAAGCATTCCAAAGAAGGGCTGGAAACACCATATATTTT. Protein product: CASSQAFQRRAGNTIYF.

The V gene is TRBV7-2, the J gene TRBJ2-2; D gene ambiguous. The CDR3 totals 16 residues. V lost 4 bases and J lost 1, with 13 bases in between. Germline values: CDR1 SGHTA, CDR2 FQGNSA. DNA for the CDR3: TGTGCCAGCAGCTCACGGGCAGGAGTGAACACCGGGGAGCTGTTTTTT. Translation: CASSSRAGVNTGELFF.

This clone came up once. The same CDR3 can be traced to other DNA sequences in this sample. The chain recombines TRBV7-9 with TRBJ2-1, with TRBD2 matching 9 bases. CDR3 size: 16 residues. The J segment lost 2 bases and the V segment lost 0 bases, leaving 2 bases of the junction unmatched. CDR1 SEHNR and CDR2 FQNEAQ come from the germline V gene (reference sequence). CDR3 DNA sequence: TGTGCCAGCAGCTTAGCGCTAGCGGGGACCTACAATGAGCAGTTCTTC. It specifies CASSLALAGTYNEQFF.

This chain joins TRBV7-9 and TRBJ1-1; no clear D. The CDR3 length is 14 residues. Germline V gives CDR1 SEHNR, CDR2 FQNEAQ (reference sequence). Trimming stripped 1 base from V and 4 bases from J, with 10 bases between. The CDR3 is CASSLVPDSTEAFF. The CDR3 DNA reads as TGTGCCAGCAGCTTAGTACCGGATTCCACTGAAGCTTTCTTT.

The chain carries TRBV24-1 and TRBJ2-7; 8 nucleotides line up with TRBD1. Germline V lookup: CDR1 KGHDR, CDR2 SFDVKD. Trimming at V came to 7 bases and at J to 7 bases, leaving 11 bases not matched to a gene. The CDR3 is 14 amino acids. Here the CDR3 reads CATSATGAVGEQYF. The DNA for the CDR3 is TGTGCCACCAGCGCGACAGGGGCAGTGGGAGAGCAGTACTTC.

The chain carries TRBV5-1 and TRBJ1-6; TRBD1 matches 8 bases. J was trimmed by 7 bases and V by 4 bases; bases with no gene match: 4. The CDR3 has 14 residues. Germline V gene data show CDR1 as SGHRS and CDR2 as YFSETQ. In DNA, the CDR3 is TGCGCCAGCAGCCCCGACAGGGGAAATTCACCCCTCCACTTT. Translated, it gives CASSPDRGNSPLHF.

For the CDR3, the DNA is TGTGCCATCAGTGAGTCTTCCAAAGGCCCCGCTGAAGCTTTCTTT. Encoded protein: CAISESSKGPAEAFF. The chain joins TRBV10-3 to TRBJ1-1; D not certain. V lost 0 bases and J 6 bases, leaving 14 bases between the germline ends. Per the germline V gene, CDR1 is ENHRY and CDR2 is SYGVKD. The CDR3 has 15 amino acids.

This chain links TRBV5-4 with TRBJ1-1; TRBD1 aligns across 7 bases. Germline V gives CDR1 SGHNT, CDR2 YYREEE (reference sequence). The ends lost 2 bases at V and 2 bases at J; junction bases unmatched: 6. The CDR3 spans 15 residues. CDR3 nucleotides: TGTGCCAGCAGCTTTGGGACAGTAAAAAACACTGAAGCTTTCTTT. This translates into CASSFGTVKNTEAFF.

This clone appeared once. J is TRBJ2-3 and V is TRBV5-1, with TRBD1 matching over 7 bases. CDR1 SGHRS and CDR2 YFSETQ come from the germline V gene. CDR3 size: 13 residues. V was pared by 6 bases and J by 2 bases, with 3 bases of the junction left unmatched. CDR3 DNA sequence: TGCGCCAGCAACAGGGGTAACACAGATACGCAGTATTTT. Amino acids: CASNRGNTDTQYF.

The rearrangement uses TRBV9 and TRBJ1-4; TRBD1 is a possible D gene (5 bases). The CDR3 extends over 15 amino acids. CDR1 is SGDLS and CDR2 is YYNGEE in the germline V gene. The ends were cut back, 0 bases at V and 8 bases at J, with 14 bases in the middle. The CDR3 spells CASSVGGTQGEKLFF. CDR3 in DNA: TGTGCCAGCAGCGTAGGTGGGACCCAAGGGGAAAAACTGTTTTTT.

The J gene is TRBJ1-1, the V gene TRBV3-1 (or the pseudogene TRBV3-2); 10 positions agree with TRBD1. The germline V gene encodes CDR1 LGHDT and CDR2 YNNKEL (reference sequence). The CDR3 is 15 residues long. V was pared by 9 bases and J by 10 bases, with 17 bases of the junction left unmatched. In nucleotides, the CDR3 is TGTGCCAGAACCGAGCCGGGACAGGGGATTCGGGGAGCTTTCTTT. This codes for CARTEPGQGIRGAFF.

The gene calls are TRBV12-3 or TRBV12-4 and TRBJ1-2; D call uncertain. The CDR3 is made up of 13 amino acids. The V gene lost 3 bases and the J gene lost 5 bases, with 10 bases spanning the gap. The CDR3: CASSFDREYGYTF. The CDR3 bases are TGTGCCAGCAGTTTTGATAGGGAATATGGCTACACCTTC.

The chain links TRBV28 to TRBJ1-2; D might be TRBD1 (6 bases). The V end lost 3 bases, the J end lost 0 bases, and 11 bases lay between the germline ends. CDR1 is MDHEN and CDR2 is SYDVKM in the germline V gene. This CDR3 has 15 amino acids. In nucleotides, the CDR3 is TGTGCCAGCAGTTTTTGGGACATTCCTAACTATGGCTACACCTTC. Translation gives CASSFWDIPNYGYTF.

This chain uses TRBV3-1 (or the pseudogene TRBV3-2) with TRBJ2-5; D might be TRBD2 (6 bases). Trimming cost V 7 bases and J 3 bases, with 15 bases left between them. Germline CDR1 LGHDT, CDR2 YNNKEL (reference sequence). The CDR3 loop spans 14 amino acids. DNA of the CDR3: TGTGCCAGCACCAAACTAGCAGTAGAAGAGACCCAGTACTTC. Its translation is CASTKLAVEETQYF.

V usage is TRBV18 and J usage is TRBJ2-6; no reliable D call. The CDR3 sequence is 17 residues long. V lost 3 bases to trimming and J lost 4 bases, with 16 bases between them. Germline V gene data show CDR1 as KGHSH and CDR2 as LQKENI. CDR3 region: CASSPTTGRTGANVLTF. The CDR3 nucleotides read TGTGCCAGCTCACCCACCACCGGGCGTACCGGGGCCAACGTCCTGACTTTC.